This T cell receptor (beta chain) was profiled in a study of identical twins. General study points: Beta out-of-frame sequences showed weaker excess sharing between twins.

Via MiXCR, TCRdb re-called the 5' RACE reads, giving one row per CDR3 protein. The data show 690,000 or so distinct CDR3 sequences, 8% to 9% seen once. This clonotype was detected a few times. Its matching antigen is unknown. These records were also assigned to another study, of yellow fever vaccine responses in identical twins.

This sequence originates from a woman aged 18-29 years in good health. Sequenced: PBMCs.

CDR3 DNA: TGTGCCAGCAGCTTGGGGGCAGGGGTTCATCAGCCCCAGCATTTT. Translating it yields CASSLGAGVHQPQHF. The rearrangement links TRBV5-6 to TRBJ1-5; D is perhaps TRBD1 (6 bases). The CDR3 length is 15 residues. Trimming stripped 0 bases from V and 5 bases from J, with 12 bases between. Germline CDR1 is SGHDT and CDR2 is YYEEEE. Full variable domain (outside the CDR3, taken from reference TRBV5-6 and TRBJ1-5): DAGVTQSPTHLIKTRGQQVTLRCSPKSGHDTVSWYQQALGQGPQFIFQYYEEEERQRGNFPDRFSGHQFPNYSSELNVNALLLGDSALYLCASSLGAGVHQPQHFGDGTRLSIL.